This section outlines one T cell receptor beta chain sequence together with its context. These data are taken from a study of blood T cell repertoires in COVID-19. As handled by the study authors: Reference gene primer amplification yielded estimated nucleated cell counts. The assay was immunoSEQ multiplex PCR, and TCRdb's table has in-frame clones only and misses some. The V and J calls and clone size come from that table; D and trimming were worked out from the DNA. The sample consists of about 380,000 clones, roughly four fifths of them appearing once. The V segment lost 7 bases and the J segment 0 bases; nucleotides outside the gene matches: 11. CDR3 length: 16 residues. CDR1 is SQVTM, CDR2 ANQGSEA, per germline.

Sequencing was performed on peripheral blood. This chain links TRBV29-1 with TRBJ2-2; 7 positions agree with TRBD1. The sequence was collected from a human donor with acute or convalescent COVID-19. The donor label of this sample is uncertain. The CDR3 nucleotides read TGCAGCGCCCAATTGACAGGGAGTGCGAACACCGGGGAGCTGTTTTTT. Protein sequence: CSAQLTGSANTGELFF.